The T cell receptor beta chain described here comes from a study of T cell repertoires in cytomegalovirus infection. TCRdb analysed the reads with MiXCR anew, one entry per CDR3 protein. The sample records some 480,000 distinct CDR3 sequences, 30% to 40% being singletons. The CDR3 is made up of 20 amino acids. V lost 5 bases to trimming and J lost 0 bases; unmatched junction nucleotides: 19. Germline loops: CDR1 MDHEN, CDR2 SYDVKM. Notes on this clonotype: The antigen is undetermined.

Study outcomes and limitations: Using cumulative public TCR beta family frequency, the authors identified those who carried CMV together with the relevant HLA.

The V call is TRBV28, the J call TRBJ2-3, with 8 bases fitting TRBD2. This receptor was obtained from a human donor in good health (CMV status not recorded). Some clones in this sample may be carry-over from other donors' samples. Source: cultured PBMCs, taken from culture after CMV antigen stimulation. The DNA of the CDR3 is TGTGCCAGCAGTGCCTCGGGTGGGCTAGCGGGCCGGGCAAGCACAGATACGCAGTATTTT. Translating gives CASSASGGLAGRASTDTQYF.